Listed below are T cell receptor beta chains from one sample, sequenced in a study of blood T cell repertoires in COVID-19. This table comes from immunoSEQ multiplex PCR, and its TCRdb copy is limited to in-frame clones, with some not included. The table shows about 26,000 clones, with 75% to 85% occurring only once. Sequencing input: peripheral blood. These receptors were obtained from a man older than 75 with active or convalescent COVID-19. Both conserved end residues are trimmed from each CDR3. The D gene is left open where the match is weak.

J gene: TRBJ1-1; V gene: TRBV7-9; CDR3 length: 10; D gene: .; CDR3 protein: ASSFGNTEAF
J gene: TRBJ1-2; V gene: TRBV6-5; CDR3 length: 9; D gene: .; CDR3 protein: ATRGPRGYT
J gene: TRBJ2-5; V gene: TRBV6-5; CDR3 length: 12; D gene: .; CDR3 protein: ASSYGQGGETQY
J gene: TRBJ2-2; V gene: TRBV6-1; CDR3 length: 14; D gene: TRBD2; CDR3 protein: ASSEPGRGGTGELF
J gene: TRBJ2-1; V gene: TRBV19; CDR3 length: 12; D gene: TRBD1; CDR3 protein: ASREDRDINEQF
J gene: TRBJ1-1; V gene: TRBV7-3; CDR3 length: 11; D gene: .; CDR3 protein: ASSPGGTTEAF
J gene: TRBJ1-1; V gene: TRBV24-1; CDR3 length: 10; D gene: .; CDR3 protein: ATRDGGTEAF
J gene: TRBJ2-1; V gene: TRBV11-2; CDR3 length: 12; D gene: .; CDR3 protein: ASSLGPGTHEQF
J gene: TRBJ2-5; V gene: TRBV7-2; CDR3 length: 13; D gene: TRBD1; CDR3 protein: ASSPRQGAQETQY
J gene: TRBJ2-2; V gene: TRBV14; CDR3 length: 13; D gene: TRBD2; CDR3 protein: ASSHIGRDTGELF
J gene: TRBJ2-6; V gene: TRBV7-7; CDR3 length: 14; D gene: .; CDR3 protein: ASSVRVLSGANVLT
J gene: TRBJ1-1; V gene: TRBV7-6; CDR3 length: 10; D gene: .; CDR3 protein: ASSSPGTEAF
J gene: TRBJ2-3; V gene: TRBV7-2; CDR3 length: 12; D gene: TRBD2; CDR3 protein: ASSVSGYGDTQY
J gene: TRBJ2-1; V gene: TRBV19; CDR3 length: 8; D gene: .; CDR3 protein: ASNRDEQF
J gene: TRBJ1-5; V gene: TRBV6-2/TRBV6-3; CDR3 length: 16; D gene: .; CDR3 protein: ASSQPSRGRTLNQPQH
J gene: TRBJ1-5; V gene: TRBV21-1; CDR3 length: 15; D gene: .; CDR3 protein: ASSKRHGCVVDQPQH
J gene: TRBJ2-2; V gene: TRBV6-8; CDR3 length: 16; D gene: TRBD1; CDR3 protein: ASSYRSSRDRRRGELF
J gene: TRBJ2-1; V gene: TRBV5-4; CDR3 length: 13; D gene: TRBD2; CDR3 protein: ASSLVAGGYNEQF
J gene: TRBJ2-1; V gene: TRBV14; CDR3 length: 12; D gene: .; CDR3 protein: ASSHDRRLGEQF
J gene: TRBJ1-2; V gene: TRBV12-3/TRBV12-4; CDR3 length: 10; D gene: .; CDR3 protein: ASSATGGGYT
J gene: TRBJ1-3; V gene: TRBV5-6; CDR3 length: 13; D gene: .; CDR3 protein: ASSPNSPAGNTIY
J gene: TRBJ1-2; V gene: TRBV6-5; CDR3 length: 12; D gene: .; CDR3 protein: ASSSPGWGVGYT
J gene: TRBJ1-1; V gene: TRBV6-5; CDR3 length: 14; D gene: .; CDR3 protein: ASSSGLLVQNTEAF
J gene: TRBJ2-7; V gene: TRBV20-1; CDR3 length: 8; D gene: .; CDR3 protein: SAGISEQY
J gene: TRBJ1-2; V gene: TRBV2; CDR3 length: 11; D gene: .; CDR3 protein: ASSPRGRGRYT
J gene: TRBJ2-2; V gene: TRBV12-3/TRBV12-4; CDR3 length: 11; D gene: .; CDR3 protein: ASSERRTGELF
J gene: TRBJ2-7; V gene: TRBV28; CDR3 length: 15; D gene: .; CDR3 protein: ASSFYWVREPNNEQY